This T cell receptor (beta chain) was retrieved from a study of shared clonotypes between healthy human individuals. On the study more broadly: Each donor contributed plates that comprised three CD4 naive, three CD4 memory, two CD8 naive and one CD8 memory.

Germline values: CDR1 SGHRS, CDR2 YFSETQ. This CDR3 is 14 amino acids long. V was shortened by 0 bases and J by 2 bases, with 8 bases between the two germline ends. For each subset, genomic DNA was distributed in equal portions over several immunoSEQ plates. The assay was immunoSEQ multiplex PCR, and TCRdb's table has in-frame clones only and misses some. Counted here are 1,400,000 or so clones, approximately 98.5% occurring once; the ten biggest clones make up about 0.4%. The sequencing input was naive CD4+ T cells sorted from blood. Indicated subset: CD45RA+ positively selected. The receptor was isolated from a young man in good health. J is TRBJ1-2 and V is TRBV5-1; D remains unclear. The CDR3 DNA follows: TGCGCCAGCAGCTTGGAAGCTTCAAACTATGGCTACACCTTC. It is translated as CASSLEASNYGYTF.